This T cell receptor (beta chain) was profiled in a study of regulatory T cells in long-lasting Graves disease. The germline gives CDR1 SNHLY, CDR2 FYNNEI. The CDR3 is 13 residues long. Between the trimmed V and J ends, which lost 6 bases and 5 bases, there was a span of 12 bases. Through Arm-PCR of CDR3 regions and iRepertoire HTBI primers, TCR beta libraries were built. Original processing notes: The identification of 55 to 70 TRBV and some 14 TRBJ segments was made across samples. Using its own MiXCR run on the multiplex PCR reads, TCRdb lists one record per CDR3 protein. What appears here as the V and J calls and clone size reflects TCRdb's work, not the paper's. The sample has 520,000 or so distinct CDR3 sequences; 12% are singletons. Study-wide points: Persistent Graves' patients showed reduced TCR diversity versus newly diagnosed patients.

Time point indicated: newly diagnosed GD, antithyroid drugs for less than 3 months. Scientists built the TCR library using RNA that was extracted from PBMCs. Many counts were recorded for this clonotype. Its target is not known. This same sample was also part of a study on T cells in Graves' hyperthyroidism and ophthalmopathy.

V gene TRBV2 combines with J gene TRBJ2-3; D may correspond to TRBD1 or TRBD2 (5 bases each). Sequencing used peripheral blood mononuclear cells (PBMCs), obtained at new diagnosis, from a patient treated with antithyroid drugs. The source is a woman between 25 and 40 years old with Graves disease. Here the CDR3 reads CASSRVGGDTQYF. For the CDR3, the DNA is TGTGCCAGCAGCAGGGTTGGAGGAGATACGCAGTATTTT.